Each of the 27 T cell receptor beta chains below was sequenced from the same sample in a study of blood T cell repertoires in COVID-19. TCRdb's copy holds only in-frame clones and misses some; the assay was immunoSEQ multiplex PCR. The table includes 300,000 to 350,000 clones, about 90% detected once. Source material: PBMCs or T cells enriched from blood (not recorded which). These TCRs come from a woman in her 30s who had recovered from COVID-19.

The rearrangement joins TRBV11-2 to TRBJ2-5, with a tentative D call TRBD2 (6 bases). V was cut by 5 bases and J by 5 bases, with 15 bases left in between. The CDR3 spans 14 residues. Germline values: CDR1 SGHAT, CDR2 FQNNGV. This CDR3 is CASSPLGGGETQYF. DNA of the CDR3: TGTGCCAGCAGCCCCCTGGGGGGTGGGGAGACCCAGTACTTC.

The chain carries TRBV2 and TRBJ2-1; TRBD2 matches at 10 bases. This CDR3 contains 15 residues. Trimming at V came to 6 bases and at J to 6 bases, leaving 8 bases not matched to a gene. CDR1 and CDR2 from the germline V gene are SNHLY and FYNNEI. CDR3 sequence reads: CASRILSGRANEQFF. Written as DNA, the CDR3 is TGTGCCAGCAGGATCCTAAGCGGGAGGGCCAATGAGCAGTTCTTC.

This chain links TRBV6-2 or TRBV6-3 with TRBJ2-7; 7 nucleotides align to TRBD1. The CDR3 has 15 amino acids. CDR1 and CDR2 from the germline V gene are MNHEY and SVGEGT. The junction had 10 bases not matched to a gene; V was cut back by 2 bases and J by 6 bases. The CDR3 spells CASSYEQGPGSEQYF. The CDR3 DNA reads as TGTGCCAGCAGTTACGAACAGGGGCCCGGATCCGAGCAGTACTTC.

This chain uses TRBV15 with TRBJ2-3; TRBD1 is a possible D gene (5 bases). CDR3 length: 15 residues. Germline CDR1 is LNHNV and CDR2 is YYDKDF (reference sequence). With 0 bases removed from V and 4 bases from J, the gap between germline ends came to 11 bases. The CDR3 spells CATSRDIGVPDTQYF. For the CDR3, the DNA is TGTGCCACCAGCAGAGATATAGGGGTCCCAGATACGCAGTATTTT.

This CDR3 reads CASSYSETGFTYNEQFF. DNA of the CDR3: TGTGCCAGCAGCTATTCGGAGACAGGGTTCACCTACAATGAGCAGTTCTTC. The chain has TRBV5-4 and TRBJ2-1; 7 nucleotides agree with TRBD1. Germline V lookup: CDR1 SGHNT, CDR2 YYREEE (reference sequence). The junction had 11 bases not matched to a gene; V was cut back by 3 bases and J by 2 bases. The CDR3 totals 17 residues.

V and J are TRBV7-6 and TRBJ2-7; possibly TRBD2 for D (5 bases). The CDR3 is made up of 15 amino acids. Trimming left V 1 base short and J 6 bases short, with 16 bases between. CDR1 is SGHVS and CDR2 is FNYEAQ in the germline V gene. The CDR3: CASSLVREGGSEQYF. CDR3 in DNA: TGTGCCAGCAGCTTAGTCAGAGAGGGCGGGTCCGAGCAGTACTTC.

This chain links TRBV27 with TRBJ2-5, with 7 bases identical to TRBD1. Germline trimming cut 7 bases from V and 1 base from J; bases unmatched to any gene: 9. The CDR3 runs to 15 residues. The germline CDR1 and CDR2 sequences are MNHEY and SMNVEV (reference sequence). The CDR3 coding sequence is TGTGCCAGCAATACTTACAGGGGATTCCAAGAGACCCAGTACTTC. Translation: CASNTYRGFQETQYF.

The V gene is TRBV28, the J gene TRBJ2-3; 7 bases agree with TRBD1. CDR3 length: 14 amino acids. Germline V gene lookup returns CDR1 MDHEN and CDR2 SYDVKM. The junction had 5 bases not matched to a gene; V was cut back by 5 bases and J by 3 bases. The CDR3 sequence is CASSVTGITDTQYF. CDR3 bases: TGTGCCAGCAGTGTGACAGGGATTACAGATACGCAGTATTTT.

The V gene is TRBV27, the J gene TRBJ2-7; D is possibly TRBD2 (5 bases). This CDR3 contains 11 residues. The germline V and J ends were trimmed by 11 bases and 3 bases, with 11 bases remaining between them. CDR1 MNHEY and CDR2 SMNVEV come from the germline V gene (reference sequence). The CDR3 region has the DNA TGTGCCGCGGGCGGCTTCTACGAGCAGTACTTC. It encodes CAAGGFYEQYF.

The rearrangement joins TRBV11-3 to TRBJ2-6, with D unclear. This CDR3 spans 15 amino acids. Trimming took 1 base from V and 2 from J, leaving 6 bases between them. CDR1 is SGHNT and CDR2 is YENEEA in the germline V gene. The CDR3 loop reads CASSLGAAGANVLTF. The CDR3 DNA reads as TGTGCCAGCAGCTTAGGGGCCGCTGGGGCCAACGTCCTGACTTTC.

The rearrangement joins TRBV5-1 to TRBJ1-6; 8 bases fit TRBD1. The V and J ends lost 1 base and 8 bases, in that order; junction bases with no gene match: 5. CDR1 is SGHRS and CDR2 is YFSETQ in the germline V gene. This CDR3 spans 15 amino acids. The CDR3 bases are TGCGCCAGCAGCTTGCCAACAGGGGGAGATTCACCCCTCCACTTT. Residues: CASSLPTGGDSPLHF.

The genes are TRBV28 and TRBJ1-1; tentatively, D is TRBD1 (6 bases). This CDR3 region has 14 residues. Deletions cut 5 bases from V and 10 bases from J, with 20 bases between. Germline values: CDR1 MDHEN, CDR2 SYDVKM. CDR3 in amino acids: CASSPLLQQGAAFF. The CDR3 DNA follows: TGTGCCAGCAGTCCCCTGCTACAACAGGGAGCAGCTTTCTTT. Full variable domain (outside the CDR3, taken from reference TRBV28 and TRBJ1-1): DVKVTQSSRYLVKRTGEKVFLECVQDMDHENMFWYRQDPGLGLRLIYFSYDVKMKEKGDIPEGYSVSREKKERFSLILESASTNQTSMYLCASSPLLQQGAAFFGQGTRLTVV.

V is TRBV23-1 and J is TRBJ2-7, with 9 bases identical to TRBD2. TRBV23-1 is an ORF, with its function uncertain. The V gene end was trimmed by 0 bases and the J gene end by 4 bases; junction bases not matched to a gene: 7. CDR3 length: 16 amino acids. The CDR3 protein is CASSQSEETSGYEQYF. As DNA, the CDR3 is TGCGCCAGCAGTCAATCGGAGGAGACTAGCGGTTACGAGCAGTACTTC.

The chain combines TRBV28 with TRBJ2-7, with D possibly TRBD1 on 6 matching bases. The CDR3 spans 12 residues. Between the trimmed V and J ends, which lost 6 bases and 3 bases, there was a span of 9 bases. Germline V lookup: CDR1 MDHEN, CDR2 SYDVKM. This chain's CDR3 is CASRDSFYEQYF. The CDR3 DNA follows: TGTGCCAGCAGGGACAGCTTCTACGAGCAGTACTTC.

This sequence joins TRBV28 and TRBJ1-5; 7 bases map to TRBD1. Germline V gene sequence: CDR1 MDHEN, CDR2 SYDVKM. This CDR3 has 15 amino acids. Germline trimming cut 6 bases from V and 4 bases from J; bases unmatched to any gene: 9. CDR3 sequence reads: CASRETGNFNQPQHF. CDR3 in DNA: TGTGCCAGCAGAGAGACAGGGAACTTTAATCAGCCCCAGCATTTT.

The CDR3 region has the DNA TGTGCCAGTAGTACGCGGGGATTTGGAAACACCATATATTTT. Its translation: CASSTRGFGNTIYF. This sequence joins TRBV19 and TRBJ1-3; D is undetermined. The CDR3 runs 14 residues. Germline-derived CDR1 and CDR2 are LNHDA and SQIVND (reference sequence). Trimming took off 4 bases at V and 3 bases at J, with 10 bases between the two ends.

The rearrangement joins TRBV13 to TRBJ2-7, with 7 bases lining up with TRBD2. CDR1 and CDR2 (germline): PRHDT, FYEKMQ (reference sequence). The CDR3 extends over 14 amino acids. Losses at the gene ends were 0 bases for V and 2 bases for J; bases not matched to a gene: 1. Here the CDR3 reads CASSLGLATYEQYF. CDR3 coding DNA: TGTGCCAGCAGCTTAGGACTAGCGACCTACGAGCAGTACTTC. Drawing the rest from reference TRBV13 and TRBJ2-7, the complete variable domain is AAGVIQSPRHLIKEKRETATLKCYPIPRHDTVYWYQQGPGQDPQFLISFYEKMQSDKGSIPDRFSAQQFSDYHSELNMSSLELGDSALYFCASSLGLATYEQYFGPGTRLTVT.

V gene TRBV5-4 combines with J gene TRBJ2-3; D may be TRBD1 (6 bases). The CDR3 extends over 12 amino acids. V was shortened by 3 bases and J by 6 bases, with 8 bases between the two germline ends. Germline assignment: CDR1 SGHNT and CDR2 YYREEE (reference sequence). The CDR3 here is CASSSTGDTQYF. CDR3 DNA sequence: TGTGCCAGCAGCTCAACAGGGGATACGCAGTATTTT.

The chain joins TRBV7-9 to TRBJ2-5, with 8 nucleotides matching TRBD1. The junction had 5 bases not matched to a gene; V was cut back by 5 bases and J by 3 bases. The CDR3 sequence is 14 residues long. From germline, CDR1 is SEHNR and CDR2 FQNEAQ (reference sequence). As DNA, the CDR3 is TGTGCCAGCAGCAAGCGACAGGGGAAAGAGACCCAGTACTTC. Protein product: CASSKRQGKETQYF.

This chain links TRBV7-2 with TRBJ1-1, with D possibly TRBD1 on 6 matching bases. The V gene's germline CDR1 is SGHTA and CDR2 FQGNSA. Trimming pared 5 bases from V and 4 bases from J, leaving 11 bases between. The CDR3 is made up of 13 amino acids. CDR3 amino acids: CASSLQGFTEAFF. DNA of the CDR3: TGTGCCAGCAGCCTCCAGGGGTTCACTGAAGCTTTCTTT.

The CDR3 nucleotides are TGTGCCATCAGTGAGGCTGGACCCCGGGGGGGCGACGAGCAGTACTTC. Translated, it gives CAISEAGPRGGDEQYF. This chain joins TRBV10-3 and TRBJ2-7; 8 nucleotides agree with TRBD2. The CDR3 spans 16 residues. Looked up from germline, CDR1 is ENHRY and CDR2 is SYGVKD. J gave up 5 bases and V 2 bases, and 11 bases lay outside the gene matches.

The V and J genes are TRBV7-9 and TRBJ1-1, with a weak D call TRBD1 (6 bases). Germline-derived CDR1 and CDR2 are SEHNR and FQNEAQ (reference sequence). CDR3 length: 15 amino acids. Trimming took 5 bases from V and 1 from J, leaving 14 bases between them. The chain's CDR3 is CASSLQGGENTEAFF. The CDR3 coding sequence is TGTGCCAGCAGCCTACAGGGTGGCGAGAACACTGAAGCTTTCTTT. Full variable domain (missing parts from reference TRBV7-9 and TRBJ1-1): DTGVSQNPRHKITKRGQNVTFRCDPISEHNRLYWYRQTLGQGPEFLTYFQNEAQLEKSRLLSDRFSAERPKGSFSTLEIQRTEQGDSAMYLCASSLQGGENTEAFFGQGTRLTVV.

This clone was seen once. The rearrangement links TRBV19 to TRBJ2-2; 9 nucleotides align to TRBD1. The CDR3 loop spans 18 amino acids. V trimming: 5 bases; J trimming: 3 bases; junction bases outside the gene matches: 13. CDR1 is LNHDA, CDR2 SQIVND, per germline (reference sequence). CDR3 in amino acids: CASSLLWGQGEDTGELFF. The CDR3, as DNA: TGTGCCAGTAGTTTACTCTGGGGACAGGGCGAAGACACCGGGGAGCTGTTTTTT. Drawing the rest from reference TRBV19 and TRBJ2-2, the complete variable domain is DGGITQSPKYLFRKEGQNVTLSCEQNLNHDAMYWYRQDPGQGLRLIYYSQIVNDFQKGDIAEGYSVSREKKESFPLTVTSAQKNPTAFYLCASSLLWGQGEDTGELFFGEGSRLTVL.

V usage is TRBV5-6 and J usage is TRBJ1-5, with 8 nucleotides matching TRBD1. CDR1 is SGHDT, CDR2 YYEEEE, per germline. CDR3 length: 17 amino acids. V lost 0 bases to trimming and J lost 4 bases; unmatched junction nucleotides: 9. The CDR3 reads CASSLAAQGAWNQPQHF. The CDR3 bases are TGTGCCAGCAGCTTGGCCGCGCAGGGGGCTTGGAATCAGCCCCAGCATTTT.

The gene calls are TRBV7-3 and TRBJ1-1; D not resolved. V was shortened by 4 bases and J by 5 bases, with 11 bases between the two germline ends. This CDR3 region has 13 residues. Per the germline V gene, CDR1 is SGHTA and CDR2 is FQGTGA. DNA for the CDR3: TGTGCCAGCAGCTGGAGATATGATACTGAAGCTTTCTTT. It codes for CASSWRYDTEAFF.

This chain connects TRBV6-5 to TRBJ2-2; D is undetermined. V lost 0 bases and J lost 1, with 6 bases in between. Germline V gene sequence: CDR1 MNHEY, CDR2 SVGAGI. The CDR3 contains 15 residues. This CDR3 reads CASSYSVGNTGELFF. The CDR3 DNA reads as TGTGCCAGCAGTTACTCGGTCGGGAACACCGGGGAGCTGTTTTTT.

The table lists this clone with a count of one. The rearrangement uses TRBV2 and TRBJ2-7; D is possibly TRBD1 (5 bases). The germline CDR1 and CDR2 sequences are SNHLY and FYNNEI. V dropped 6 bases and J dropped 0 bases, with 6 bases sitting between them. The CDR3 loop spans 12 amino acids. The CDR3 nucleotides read TGTGCCAGCAGGCAGGGCTCCTACGAGCAGTACTTC. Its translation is CASRQGSYEQYF.